This T cell receptor (beta chain) stems from a study of cytomegalovirus exposure and HLA in healthy donors. Findings and caveats of the study: As a later analysis showed, several of the most significant clusters appeared to be linked to common viral pathogens. V- and J-gene trimming in TCR beta was tied to a missense DCLRE1C variant by an analysis performed later.

The germline V and J ends were trimmed by 4 bases and 3 bases, with 16 bases remaining between them. The CDR3 is 15 amino acids. CDR1 and CDR2 from the germline V gene are SGHNT and YYREEE (reference sequence). PCR primers comprised 60 Vbeta and 13 Jbeta primers. Only in-frame clones appear in the TCRdb table, and some are missing; sequencing was by immunoSEQ multiplex PCR. The sample includes 200,000 to 250,000 clones, roughly 79% of them seen just once. Concerning this clone: Its matching antigen is unknown.

This clonotype originated in a man between 18 and 29 years old in good health and CMV-seronegative. The chain couples TRBV5-4 to TRBJ1-1; D is ambiguous. The sequenced sample was PBMCs. The CDR3 DNA reads as TGTGCCAGCAGCCCTCCCGAGGCTGGGTACACTGAAGCTTTCTTT. Its translation is CASSPPEAGYTEAFF.